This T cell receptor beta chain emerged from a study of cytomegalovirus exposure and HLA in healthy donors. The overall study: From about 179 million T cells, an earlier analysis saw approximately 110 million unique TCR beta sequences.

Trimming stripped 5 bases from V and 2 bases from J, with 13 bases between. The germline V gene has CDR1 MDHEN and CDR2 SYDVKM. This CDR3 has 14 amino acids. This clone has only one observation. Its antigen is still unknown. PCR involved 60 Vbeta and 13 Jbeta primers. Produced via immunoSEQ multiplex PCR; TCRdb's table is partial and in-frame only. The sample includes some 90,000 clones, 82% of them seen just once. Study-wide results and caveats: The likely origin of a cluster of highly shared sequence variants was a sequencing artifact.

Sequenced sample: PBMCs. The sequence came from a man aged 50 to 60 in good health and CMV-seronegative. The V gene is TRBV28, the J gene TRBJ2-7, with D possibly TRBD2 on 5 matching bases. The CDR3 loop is CASSLRGLTYEQYF. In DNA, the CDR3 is TGTGCCAGCAGTCTGAGAGGGCTCACCTACGAGCAGTACTTC. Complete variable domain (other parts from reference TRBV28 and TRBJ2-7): DVKVTQSSRYLVKRTGEKVFLECVQDMDHENMFWYRQDPGLGLRLIYFSYDVKMKEKGDIPEGYSVSREKKERFSLILESASTNQTSMYLCASSLRGLTYEQYFGPGTRLTVT.